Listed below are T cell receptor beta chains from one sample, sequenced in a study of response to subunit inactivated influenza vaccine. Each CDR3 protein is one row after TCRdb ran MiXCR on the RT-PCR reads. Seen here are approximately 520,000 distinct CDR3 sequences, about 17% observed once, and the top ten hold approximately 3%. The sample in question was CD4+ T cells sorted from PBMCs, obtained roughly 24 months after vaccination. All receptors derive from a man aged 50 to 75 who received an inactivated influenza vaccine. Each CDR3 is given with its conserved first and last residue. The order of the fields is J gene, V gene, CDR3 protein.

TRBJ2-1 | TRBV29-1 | CSAGDEQFF
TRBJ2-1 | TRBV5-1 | CASSLVGTGFGNEQFF
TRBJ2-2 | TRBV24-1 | CATSVPSRGRTGELFF
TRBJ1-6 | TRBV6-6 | CASRSNSPLHF
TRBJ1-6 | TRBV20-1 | CSAPGQGRSAYSPLHF
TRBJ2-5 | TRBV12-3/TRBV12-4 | CASSLNSGYQETQYF
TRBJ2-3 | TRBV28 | CASSYTISWAGQGSTDTQYF
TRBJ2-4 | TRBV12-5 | CASGCPTEGRGWSKNIQYF
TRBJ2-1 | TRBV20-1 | CSASAGTSIHNEQFF
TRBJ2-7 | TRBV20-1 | CSATGHGLSYEQYF
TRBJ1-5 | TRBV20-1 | CSAGAGATRSQHF
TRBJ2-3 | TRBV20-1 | CSARSLLAGGPLDTQYF
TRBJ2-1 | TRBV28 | CASSLTRSSYNEQFF
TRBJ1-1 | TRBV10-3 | CAISESRLNTEAFF
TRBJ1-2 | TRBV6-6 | CASSLRAYGYTF
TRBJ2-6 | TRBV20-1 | CSAGGSGANVLTF
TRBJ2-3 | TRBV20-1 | CSASGREADTQYF
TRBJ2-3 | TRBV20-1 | CSARGSGGLTDTQYF
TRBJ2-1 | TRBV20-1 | CCAPLTSGARNEQFF
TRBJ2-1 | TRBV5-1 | CASCPSGTGGNEQFF
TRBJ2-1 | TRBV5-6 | CASSLGTGGRYEQFF
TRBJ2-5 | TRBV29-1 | CSSRHRGETQYF
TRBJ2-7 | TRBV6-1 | CASSRLAGRGSSYEQYF
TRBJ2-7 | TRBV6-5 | CASSYRQGVYEQYF
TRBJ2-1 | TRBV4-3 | CASSQDSWPKGLSYEQFF
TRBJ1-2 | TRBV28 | CASSLATGKQGYTF
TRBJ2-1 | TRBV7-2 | CASSLEWAEQFF
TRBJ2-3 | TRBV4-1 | CASSQDPRAGDTQYF
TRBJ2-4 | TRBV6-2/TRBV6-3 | CASNLQGGGKNIQYF
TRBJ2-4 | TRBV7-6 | CASSPSGQIKNIQYF
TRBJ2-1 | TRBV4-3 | CASSQALGTRNEQFF
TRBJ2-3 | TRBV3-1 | CASSLAEPSTDTQYF
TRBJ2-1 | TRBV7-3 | CASSKTSGSFDEQFF
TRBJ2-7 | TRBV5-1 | CASSLEVGTMNEQYF
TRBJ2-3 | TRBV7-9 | CASSLQPLRTDTQYF
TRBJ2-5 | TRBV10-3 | CAISAYRREETQYF
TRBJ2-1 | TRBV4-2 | CASSQGIGLGVDEQFF